This TCR beta chain originates from a study of T cell responses to AZD1222 COVID-19 vaccine. V was shortened by 4 bases and J by 5 bases, with 9 bases between the two germline ends. The CDR3 covers 12 residues. The germline CDR1 and CDR2 sequences are SGHRS and YFSETQ. On this clone itself: Its antigen is undetermined.

Study-wide points: Just five to seven people given AZD1222 tested seropositive at baseline.

Sequencing used immunoSEQ multiplex PCR; TCRdb keeps in-frame clones, though not all of them. The table lists some 120,000 clones, roughly nine tenths of them singletons. This receptor was taken from an adult in good health. Sequenced here: peripheral blood, sampled on day 0 of AZD1222 vaccination. The chain combines TRBV5-1 with TRBJ2-5; D is ambiguous. CDR3 protein: CASSPSGETQYF. The CDR3 DNA is TGCGCCAGCAGCCCGAGTGGGGAGACCCAGTACTTC.